A selection of T cell receptor beta chains follows, all from one sample in a study of T cell clonotyping in hematopoietic cell transplantation. Repertoires were generated with immunoSEQ multiplex PCR, while TCRdb's copy carries only in-frame clones and drops some. The sample has 25,000 to 35,000 clones, about 93% seen once; the top ten hold approximately 2.2%. This specimen consisted of peripheral blood mononuclear cells, obtained before stem cell transplant. Receptors were obtained from a man aged 50 to 60 with acute myeloid leukemia. Some clones in this sample may be carry-over from other donors' samples. Each CDR3 is given with its conserved first and last residue. Fields, in order: clone size, V gene, D gene, J gene, CDR3 protein, CDR3 DNA. A D gene is named only where the DNA matches it firmly. Size is stated for part of the rows, as once, few or many counts, or as a class when the clone is expanded.

>-|TRBV11-2|-|TRBJ2-1
CASSSGEDLYNEQFF
TGTGCCAGCAGCTCCGGAGAGGATCTCTACAATGAGCAGTTCTTC
>-|TRBV11-3|TRBD2|TRBJ2-1
CASSLDSGGSSYNEQFF
TGTGCCAGCAGCTTAGATTCAGGCGGGAGCTCCTACAATGAGCAGTTCTTC
>-|TRBV11-2|TRBD1|TRBJ2-1
CAGTGGGVDEQFF
TGTGCCGGGACAGGGGGTGGAGTAGATGAGCAGTTCTTC
>-|TRBV27|TRBD1|TRBJ2-7
CASRRQGSSYEQYF
TGTGCCAGCAGACGACAGGGTAGCTCCTACGAGCAGTACTTC
>-|TRBV5-4|TRBD2|TRBJ2-7
CASSFDRGDEQYF
TGTGCCAGCAGCTTCGATCGGGGGGACGAGCAGTACTTC
>-|TRBV5-6|-|TRBJ1-2
CASSPGRGGYTF
TGTGCCAGCAGCCCCGGTAGGGGTGGCTACACCTTC
>-|TRBV28|TRBD1|TRBJ2-1
CASRDRTYNEQFF
TGTGCCAGCCGGGACAGGACCTACAATGAGCAGTTCTTC
>-|TRBV7-8|-|TRBJ2-5
CASSLAGLLETQYF
TGTGCCAGCAGCTTAGCGGGACTGTTGGAGACCCAGTACTTC
>-|TRBV11-2|TRBD1|TRBJ2-7
CASSLVAGGFLSYEQYF
TGTGCCAGCAGCTTAGTGGCAGGGGGATTTCTATCCTACGAGCAGTACTTC
>-|TRBV5-6|TRBD1|TRBJ1-1
CASINKTGPGNTEAFF
TGTGCCAGCATAAATAAGACAGGGCCTGGGAACACTGAAGCTTTCTTT
>-|TRBV7-8|TRBD1|TRBJ1-4
CASSSPGGDEKLFF
TGTGCCAGCAGCTCCCCAGGGGGCGATGAAAAACTGTTTTTT
>-|TRBV19|-|TRBJ2-3
CASSILASDTQYF
TGTGCCAGTAGTATCCTAGCGAGCGATACGCAGTATTTT
>-|TRBV2|-|TRBJ1-6
CASQGISTNSPLHF
TGTGCCAGCCAGGGGATTTCAACCAATTCACCCCTCCACTTT
>-|TRBV9|TRBD1|TRBJ2-2
CASSVGDSTGELFF
TGTGCCAGCAGCGTAGGGGACAGCACCGGGGAGCTGTTTTTT
>-|TRBV28|-|TRBJ2-1
CASALVAPHEQFF
TGTGCCAGTGCCTTGGTGGCCCCCCATGAGCAGTTCTTC
>once|TRBV30|-|TRBJ1-2
CAWLIPSYGYTF
TGTGCCTGGTTGATTCCTAGCTATGGCTACACCTTC
>-|TRBV14|-|TRBJ1-1
CASSPSSGSEAFF
TGTGCCAGCAGCCCCAGTTCAGGGAGTGAAGCTTTCTTT
>once|TRBV19|-|TRBJ1-5
CASSPLYQPQHF
TGTGCCAGTAGCCCTCTTTATCAGCCCCAGCATTTT
>-|TRBV6-6|TRBD1|TRBJ2-5
CASSYSTGVRETQYF
TGTGCCAGCAGTTACTCGACAGGGGTGAGAGAGACCCAGTACTTC
>once|TRBV5-8|-|TRBJ2-1
CASGLSGGNEQFF
TGTGCCAGCGGCCTCAGCGGAGGAAATGAGCAGTTCTTC
>-|TRBV7-2|-|TRBJ2-5
CASTLGFQETQYF
TGTGCCAGCACCCTGGGCTTCCAAGAGACCCAGTACTTC
>-|TRBV19|-|TRBJ2-5
CASSIGQVMGRETQYF
TGTGCCAGTAGTATAGGCCAAGTGATGGGCCGGGAGACCCAGTACTTC
>-|TRBV27|TRBD2|TRBJ2-5
CASSQIAGGPEETQYF
TGTGCCAGCAGTCAGATAGCGGGGGGGCCCGAAGAGACCCAGTACTTC
>-|TRBV28|TRBD1|TRBJ1-1
CATEILQGIAEAFF
TGTGCCACCGAAATTCTACAGGGGATCGCTGAAGCTTTCTTT
>-|TRBV4-1|-|TRBJ2-7
CASSQVGPTDYEQYF
TGCGCCAGCAGCCAAGTGGGACCGACAGACTACGAGCAGTACTTC
>-|TRBV29-1|TRBD2|TRBJ2-3
CSVYRLAGGSTDTQYF
TGCAGCGTGTACCGACTAGCGGGGGGGAGCACAGATACGCAGTATTTT
>-|TRBV10-3|-|TRBJ2-3
CAISESTRFAQYF
TGTGCCATCAGTGAGTCGACTAGATTTGCGCAGTATTTT
>few|TRBV5-4|-|TRBJ2-1
CASSPDSDRLEQFF
TGTGCCAGCAGCCCGGACTCTGACAGGTTGGAGCAGTTCTTC
>-|TRBV2|-|TRBJ1-4
CASRTTPAGEGEKLFF
TGTGCCAGCAGGACGACCCCGGCAGGGGAGGGGGAAAAACTGTTTTTT
>-|TRBV28|-|TRBJ1-2
CASSRDTYGYTF
TGTGCCAGCAGTCGGGACACCTATGGCTACACCTTC
>-|TRBV5-1|TRBD2|TRBJ2-5
CASSPLGGVRETQYF
TGCGCCAGCAGCCCCCTCGGGGGGGTCAGAGAGACCCAGTACTTC
>-|TRBV4-1|TRBD2|TRBJ2-5
CASSQGASGPQETQYF
TGCGCCAGCAGCCAAGGGGCTAGCGGGCCACAAGAGACCCAGTACTTC
>-|TRBV2|TRBD2|TRBJ2-5
CASSDRGGETQYF
TGTGCCAGCAGTGATCGGGGGGGGGAGACCCAGTACTTC
>-|TRBV4-3|TRBD2|TRBJ2-2
CASSPRTSGVSNTGELFF
TGCGCCAGCAGCCCGCGGACTAGCGGGGTTAGTAACACCGGGGAGCTGTTTTTT
>once|TRBV7-2|-|TRBJ1-1
CASSLLPANTEAFF
TGTGCCAGCAGCTTACTTCCGGCGAACACTGAAGCTTTCTTT
>-|TRBV7-2|-|TRBJ2-2
CASSKPGMELFF
TGTGCCAGCAGCAAGCCCGGGATGGAGCTGTTTTTT
>-|TRBV10-2|-|TRBJ1-2
CASSEGGSMAYGYTF
TGCGCCAGCAGTGAGGGAGGGAGTATGGCCTATGGCTACACCTTC
>-|TRBV19|-|TRBJ2-7
CASSPGPSYEQYF
TGTGCCAGTTCGCCAGGACCATCCTACGAGCAGTACTTC
>-|TRBV5-1|-|TRBJ1-2
CASSLTGDYTF
TGCGCCAGCAGCTTGACAGGAGACTACACCTTC
>-|TRBV5-1|TRBD1|TRBJ1-2
CASSPGQGGYGYTF
TGCGCCAGCAGCCCGGGACAGGGGGGCTATGGCTACACCTTC
>-|TRBV19|-|TRBJ1-2
CASSLRANRDYGYTF
TGTGCCAGTAGTCTTCGGGCCAATAGGGACTATGGCTACACCTTC
>-|TRBV7-2|-|TRBJ2-1
CASSLGGQYNEQFF
TGTGCCAGCAGCTTAGGCGGCCAATACAATGAGCAGTTCTTC
>-|TRBV30|-|TRBJ2-6
CAWSVSRSPSGANVLTF
TGTGCCTGGAGTGTTAGTAGATCCCCCTCCGGGGCCAACGTCCTGACTTTC
>-|TRBV7-6|TRBD2|TRBJ2-1
CASSFKSSAGSYNEQFF
TGTGCCAGCAGTTTTAAATCCTCAGCGGGAAGTTACAATGAGCAGTTCTTC
>-|TRBV4-1|TRBD2|TRBJ2-1
CASSQDGRKRELSNEQFF
TGCGCCAGCAGCCAAGATGGAAGAAAGCGGGAGCTGAGCAATGAGCAGTTCTTC
>-|TRBV7-2|TRBD1|TRBJ1-2
CASSLDPGGSDGYTF
TGTGCCAGCAGCTTAGACCCAGGGGGGTCGGATGGCTACACCTTC